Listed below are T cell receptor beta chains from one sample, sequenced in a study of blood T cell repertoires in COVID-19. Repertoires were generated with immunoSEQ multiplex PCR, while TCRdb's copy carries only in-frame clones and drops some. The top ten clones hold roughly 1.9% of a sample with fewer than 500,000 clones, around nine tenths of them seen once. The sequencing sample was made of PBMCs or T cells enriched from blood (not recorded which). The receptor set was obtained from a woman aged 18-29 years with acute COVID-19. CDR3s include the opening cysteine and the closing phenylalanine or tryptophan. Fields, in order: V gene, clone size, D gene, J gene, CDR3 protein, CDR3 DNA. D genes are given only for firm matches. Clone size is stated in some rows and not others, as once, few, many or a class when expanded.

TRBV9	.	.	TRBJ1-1	CASSVFGSADTEAFF	TGTGCCAGCAGCGTTTTCGGCAGTGCGGACACTGAAGCTTTCTTT
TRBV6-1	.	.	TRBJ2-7	CASSEDTFSYEQYF	TGTGCCAGCAGTGAAGACACCTTCTCCTACGAGCAGTACTTC
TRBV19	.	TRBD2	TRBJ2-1	CASTGTSGRMGEQFF	TGTGCCAGTACCGGGACTAGCGGGAGAATGGGTGAGCAGTTCTTC
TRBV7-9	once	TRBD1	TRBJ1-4	CASSSTGTAIEKLFF	TGTGCCAGCAGCAGCACCGGGACAGCCATTGAAAAACTGTTTTTT
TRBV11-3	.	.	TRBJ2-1	CASSLAAGSPYNEQFF	TGTGCCAGCAGCTTAGCGGCCGGGAGCCCCTACAATGAGCAGTTCTTC
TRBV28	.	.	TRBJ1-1	CASSSIQPNTEAFF	TGTGCCAGCAGTTCGATACAGCCTAACACTGAAGCTTTCTTT
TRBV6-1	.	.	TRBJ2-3	CASSERADTQYF	TGTGCCAGCAGTGAACGGGCAGATACGCAGTATTTT
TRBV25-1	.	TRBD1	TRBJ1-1	CASKGQGRSQAFF	TGTGCCAGCAAGGGACAGGGTCGTTCTCAAGCTTTCTTT
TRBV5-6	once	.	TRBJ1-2	CASSRAGRGDYGYTF	TGTGCCAGCAGCCGGGCGGGCAGGGGTGACTATGGCTACACCTTC
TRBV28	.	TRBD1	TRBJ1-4	CASSLPGTGSEKLFF	TGTGCCAGCAGTTTGCCTGGGACAGGGAGTGAAAAACTGTTTTTT
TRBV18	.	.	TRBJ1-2	CASSPDILEGGYTF	TGTGCCAGCTCACCGGACATCCTGGAGGGTGGCTACACCTTC
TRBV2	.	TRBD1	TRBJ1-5	CASSEDGTGPNQPQHF	TGTGCCAGCAGTGAGGACGGGACAGGACCCAATCAGCCCCAGCATTTT
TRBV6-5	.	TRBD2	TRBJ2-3	CASTPSSGGTDTQYF	TGTGCCAGCACCCCTTCGTCCGGGGGGACAGATACGCAGTATTTT
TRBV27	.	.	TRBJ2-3	CASSHSLDTQYF	TGTGCCAGCAGTCATAGTCTAGATACGCAGTATTTT
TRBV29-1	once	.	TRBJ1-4	CSVGGHGGINEKLFF	TGCAGCGTTGGCGGCCACGGGGGGATTAATGAAAAACTGTTTTTT
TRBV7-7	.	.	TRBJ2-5	CASSPKRLRGETQYF	TGTGCTAGCAGCCCCAAGAGGTTGCGGGGCGAGACCCAGTACTTC
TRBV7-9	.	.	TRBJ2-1	CASSLTDGDNEQFF	TGTGCCAGCAGCCTAACGGACGGGGACAATGAGCAGTTCTTC
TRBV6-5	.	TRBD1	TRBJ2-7	CASNIGTGKRGEQYF	TGTGCCAGCAATATAGGGACAGGAAAAAGGGGCGAGCAGTACTTC
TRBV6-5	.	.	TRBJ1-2	CASSYSLGGGYGYTF	TGTGCCAGCAGTTACTCGTTAGGCGGGGGCTATGGCTACACCTTC
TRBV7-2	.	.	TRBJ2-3	CASSQLLVTSTDTQYF	TGTGCCAGCAGCCAACTACTAGTAACGAGCACAGATACGCAGTATTTT
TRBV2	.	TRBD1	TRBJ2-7	CASSERGTGSYEQYF	TGTGCCAGCAGTGAAAGGGGGACAGGCTCCTACGAGCAGTACTTC
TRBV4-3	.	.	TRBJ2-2	CASSQVNGDTGELFF	TGCGCCAGCAGCCAAGTCAACGGGGACACCGGGGAGCTGTTTTTT
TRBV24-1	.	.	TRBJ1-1	CATSGQGEAEAFF	TGTGCCACCAGTGGTCAGGGTGAGGCTGAAGCTTTCTTT
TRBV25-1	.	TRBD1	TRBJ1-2	CASRRSGGQGYGYTF	TGTGCCAGCAGAAGGTCAGGGGGCCAGGGCTATGGCTACACCTTC
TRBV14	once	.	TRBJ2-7	CASSQGSRFRQSYEQYF	TGTGCCAGCAGCCAAGGATCGCGCTTTCGACAGTCCTACGAGCAGTACTTC
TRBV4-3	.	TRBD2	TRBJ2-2	CASRRTGGDTGELFF	TGCGCCAGCAGACGTACCGGGGGGGACACCGGGGAGCTGTTTTTT
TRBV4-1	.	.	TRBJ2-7	CASSQGGGAPYEQYF	TGCGCCAGCAGCCAAGGAGGCGGGGCTCCCTACGAGCAGTACTTC
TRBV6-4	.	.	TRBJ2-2	CASSYRQVKNTGELFF	TGTGCCAGCAGTTACCGACAGGTCAAGAACACCGGGGAGCTGTTTTTT
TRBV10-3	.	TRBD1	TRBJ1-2	CAISERGQGGYGYTF	TGTGCCATCAGTGAGCGGGGACAGGGGGGCTATGGCTACACCTTC
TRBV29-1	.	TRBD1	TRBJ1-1	CSVELMDREIGEAFF	TGCAGCGTCGAGCTGATGGACAGGGAAATAGGTGAAGCTTTCTTT
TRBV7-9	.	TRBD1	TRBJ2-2	CASSSDRQGYGGELFF	TGTGCCAGCAGCTCAGATCGACAGGGGTACGGCGGGGAGCTGTTTTTT
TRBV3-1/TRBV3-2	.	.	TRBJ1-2	CASLLEGYTF	TGTGCCAGTCTCTTGGAGGGCTACACCTTC
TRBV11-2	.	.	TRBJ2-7	CASSLAGGNYEQYF	TGTGCCAGCAGCCTAGCCGGGGGAAATTACGAGCAGTACTTC
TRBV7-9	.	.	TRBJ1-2	CASSKEGAGYTF	TGTGCCAGCTCAAAGGAAGGGGCTGGCTACACCTTC
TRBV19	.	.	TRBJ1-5	CASSAKRGSNQPQHF	TGTGCCAGTAGCGCAAAAAGGGGAAGCAATCAGCCCCAGCATTTT
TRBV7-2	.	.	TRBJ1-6	CASSLGSFNSPLHF	TGTGCCAGCAGCTTAGGAAGCTTCAATTCACCCCTCCACTTT
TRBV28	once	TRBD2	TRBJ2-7	CASSLPKTSGSSYEQYF	TGTGCCAGCAGTTTGCCAAAGACTAGCGGGAGCTCCTACGAGCAGTACTTC
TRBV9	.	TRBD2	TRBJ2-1	CASSGSGSRHNEQFF	TGTGCCAGCAGCGGGAGCGGGAGTCGTCACAATGAGCAGTTCTTC
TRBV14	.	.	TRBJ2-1	CASSQVVSGLGQFF	TGTGCCAGCAGCCAAGTTGTTTCGGGGTTAGGGCAGTTCTTC
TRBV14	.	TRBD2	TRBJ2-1	CASSRGLDLTYNEQFF	TGTGCCAGCAGCCGGGGACTAGATCTTACCTACAATGAGCAGTTCTTC
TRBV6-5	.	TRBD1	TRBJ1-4	CASRRTGFNEKLFF	TGTGCCAGCAGAAGGACAGGGTTTAATGAAAAACTGTTTTTT
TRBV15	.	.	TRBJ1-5	CATSRDREGVLPNQPQHF	TGTGCCACCAGCAGAGATCGGGAGGGGGTCCTTCCCAATCAGCCCCAGCATTTT
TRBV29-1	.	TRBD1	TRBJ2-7	CSVEGQLYEQYF	TGCAGCGTCGAGGGACAGCTCTACGAGCAGTACTTC
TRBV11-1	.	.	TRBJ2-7	CASSLDYRREQYF	TGTGCCAGCAGCTTAGATTATCGGAGGGAGCAGTACTTC
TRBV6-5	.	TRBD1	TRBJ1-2	CASSGKLDRNYGYTF	TGTGCCAGCAGCGGAAAACTGGACAGGAACTATGGCTACACCTTC
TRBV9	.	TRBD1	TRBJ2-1	CASSVGSRGPSYNEQFF	TGTGCCAGCAGCGTAGGTTCTAGGGGGCCTTCCTACAATGAGCAGTTCTTC
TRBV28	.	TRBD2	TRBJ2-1	CASSYSGRLHEQFF	TGTGCCAGCAGTTACAGCGGGAGGCTCCATGAGCAGTTCTTC
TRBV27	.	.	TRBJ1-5	CASSLFGLRGGQPQHF	TGTGCCAGCAGTTTATTTGGGTTACGGGGAGGGCAGCCCCAGCATTTT